The 23 T cell receptor beta chains in this list originate from one sample, sequenced in a study of beta chain features in type 1 diabetes. Since all of the isolated RNA was reverse transcribed, expressed TCRB transcripts were what got sequenced. Some clones are missing from TCRdb's copy, which holds only in-frame ones; the method was immunoSEQ multiplex PCR. The table shows fewer than 250,000 clones, with around 65% occurring only once. The sample was naive CD4+ T cells from blood. These receptors originate from a man under 40 in good health.

The J gene is TRBJ2-7, the V gene TRBV7-2, with TRBD2 matching 12 bases. V lost 5 bases to trimming and J lost 0 bases; unmatched junction nucleotides: 5. The CDR3 runs to 16 residues. Germline CDR1 and CDR2: SGHTA and FQGNSA. DNA of the CDR3: TGTGCCAGCAGCCGGACTAGCGGGACGAGCTCCTACGAGCAGTACTTC. Protein sequence: CASSRTSGTSSYEQYF.

The CDR3 DNA follows: TGTGCCAGTCAGACAGGGGGCCGGGTGGGAGATACGCAGTATTTT. It encodes CASQTGGRVGDTQYF. The chain has TRBV28 and TRBJ2-3, with TRBD1 identical over 10 bases. The germline V gene has CDR1 MDHEN and CDR2 SYDVKM. The junction had 11 bases not matched to a gene; V was cut back by 9 bases and J by 5 bases. The CDR3 spans 15 residues.

This clone occurred a few times. Within the sample, other DNA sequences also encode this same CDR3. The chain uses TRBV15 and TRBJ2-3, with no clear D. CDR1 is LNHNV and CDR2 is YYDKDF in the germline V gene (reference sequence). Trimming removed 3 bases at V and 4 bases at J, with 8 bases between. CDR3 length: 13 residues. The CDR3 here is CATSRDRADTQYF. CDR3 in DNA: TGTGCCACCAGCAGGGACCGTGCAGATACGCAGTATTTT.

The J gene is TRBJ2-7, the V gene TRBV7-2; 11 bases agree with TRBD2. With V trimmed by 1 base and J by 4 bases, 6 bases remained unmatched. CDR3 length: 16 amino acids. The germline V gene encodes CDR1 SGHTA and CDR2 FQGNSA. CDR3 region: CASSLDSGRAQYEQYF. Written as DNA, the CDR3 is TGTGCCAGCAGCTTAGATAGCGGGAGGGCCCAATACGAGCAGTACTTC.

The sample holds one count of this clone. The V and J genes are TRBV30 and TRBJ2-6; D might be TRBD2 (5 bases). Germline CDR1 GTSNPN, CDR2 SVGIG (reference sequence). The length of the CDR3 is 16 residues. The germline V and J ends were trimmed by 0 bases and 3 bases, with 12 bases remaining between them. CDR3 coding DNA: TGTGCCTGGAGTGTTGGAGTCGGGGTTGGGGCCAACGTCCTGACTTTC. Protein sequence: CAWSVGVGVGANVLTF.

V gene TRBV5-1 combines with J gene TRBJ2-1, with TRBD2 matching 7 bases. J lost 7 bases, V lost 3 bases, and 1 base had no gene match. The CDR3 has 12 residues. Germline loops: CDR1 SGHRS, CDR2 YFSETQ. The CDR3 DNA is TGCGCCAGCAGCTCTAGCGGAAATGAGCAGTTCTTC. It yields the protein CASSSSGNEQFF.

The sample holds one count of this clone. The chain joins TRBV15 to TRBJ2-1; 9 nucleotides line up with TRBD2. Germline V gene lookup returns CDR1 LNHNV and CDR2 YYDKDF (reference sequence). V lost 1 base to trimming and J lost 5 bases; unmatched junction nucleotides: 3. The CDR3 has 15 amino acids. The CDR3 nucleotides read TGTGCCACCAGCAGAGCAGCGGGGGGCAACAATGAGCAGTTCTTC. Protein sequence: CATSRAAGGNNEQFF. The whole variable domain, filled in from reference TRBV15 and TRBJ2-1, reads DAMVIQNPRYQVTQFGKPVTLSCSQTLNHNVMYWYQQKSSQAPKLLFHYYDKDFNNEADTPDNFQSRRPNTSFCFLDIRSPGLGDTAMYLCATSRAAGGNNEQFFGPGTRLTVL.

This clone is a singleton in its sample. V gene TRBV7-9 combines with J gene TRBJ1-5; 7 bases are a match to TRBD1. Unmatched junction bases numbered 4, after V lost 4 bases and J lost 7 bases. Germline V gene data show CDR1 as SEHNR and CDR2 as FQNEAQ (reference sequence). The CDR3 sequence is 13 residues long. This CDR3 reads CASSYDRAQPQHF. The CDR3 DNA reads as TGTGCCAGCAGCTACGACAGGGCCCAGCCCCAGCATTTT.

This clone was picked up a small number of times. The chain joins TRBV29-1 to TRBJ2-3; 11 bases are a match to TRBD1. This CDR3 is built from 14 residues. From germline, CDR1 is SQVTM and CDR2 ANQGSEA. J was trimmed by 8 bases and V by 7 bases; bases with no gene match: 11. The CDR3 sequence: CSGGGGQGASTQYF. CDR3 bases: TGCAGCGGAGGAGGAGGACAGGGGGCAAGTACGCAGTATTTT.

The chain has TRBV25-1 and TRBJ2-7, with D perhaps matching TRBD2 (5 bases). CDR1 is MGHDK and CDR2 is SYGVNS in the germline V gene. Trimming shortened V by 4 bases and J by 1 base, and 11 bases separated the two germline ends. CDR3 length: 14 residues. CDR3 loop: CASSAGENSYEQYF. CDR3 DNA: TGTGCCAGCAGTGCCGGGGAGAATTCCTACGAGCAGTACTTC.

The V and J genes are TRBV29-1 and TRBJ1-1, with 7 bases matching TRBD1. This CDR3 has 13 amino acids. V trimming: 7 bases; J trimming: 5 bases; junction bases outside the gene matches: 10. Germline V CDR1 and CDR2: SQVTM, ANQGSEA. CDR3: CSAPQQGGTEAFF. The CDR3 DNA sequence: TGCAGCGCCCCACAGCAGGGGGGAACTGAAGCTTTCTTT.

V is TRBV7-2 and J is TRBJ2-1, with a weak D call TRBD2 (5 bases). Germline V gene data show CDR1 as SGHTA and CDR2 as FQGNSA. There are 15 residues in the CDR3. V lost 2 bases and J lost 5, with 13 bases in between. In DNA form, the CDR3 reads TGTGCCAGCAGCTTATCTGGGAGACATAACAATGAGCAGTTCTTC. As protein: CASSLSGRHNNEQFF.

The chain recombines TRBV2 with TRBJ2-3; D gene ambiguous. Germline CDR1 and CDR2: SNHLY and FYNNEI. The germline V and J ends were trimmed by 2 bases and 8 bases, with 17 bases remaining between them. The CDR3 contains 15 residues. The CDR3 DNA follows: TGTGCCAGCAGTGAATTGGATCCGCAGTATGGTACGCAGTATTTT. Translating it yields CASSELDPQYGTQYF. The whole variable domain, filled in from reference TRBV2 and TRBJ2-3, reads EPEVTQTPSHQVTQMGQEVILRCVPISNHLYFYWYRQILGQKVEFLVSFYNNEISEKSEIFDDQFSVERPDGSNFTLKIRSTKLEDSAMYFCASSELDPQYGTQYFGPGTRLTVL.

The J gene is TRBJ2-3, the V gene TRBV30; no firm D call. Germline V gene data show CDR1 as GTSNPN and CDR2 as SVGIG (reference sequence). V was clipped by 0 bases and J by 4 bases, with 5 bases between them. The CDR3 totals 12 residues. The chain's CDR3 is CAWSVQSDTQYF. In DNA form, the CDR3 reads TGTGCCTGGAGTGTACAATCAGATACGCAGTATTTT.

V is TRBV6-5 and J is TRBJ1-1; 7 bases are shared with TRBD1. This CDR3 region has 11 residues. Germline V gene lookup returns CDR1 MNHEY and CDR2 SVGAGI. The V gene end was trimmed by 6 bases and the J gene end by 10 bases; junction bases not matched to a gene: 5. The CDR3 is CASRYRDRAFF. The CDR3 coding sequence is TGTGCCAGCAGGTACCGGGACAGAGCTTTCTTT.

The rearrangement uses TRBV5-4 and TRBJ2-3, with D tentatively TRBD2 (5 bases). V shed 4 bases and J shed 3 bases, with 15 bases lying between them. Germline V lookup: CDR1 SGHNT, CDR2 YYREEE (reference sequence). The CDR3 has 15 residues. The chain's CDR3 is CASSTPRDPTDTQYF. The CDR3 DNA is TGTGCCAGCAGCACTCCCCGGGATCCAACAGATACGCAGTATTTT.

The J gene is TRBJ2-5, the V gene TRBV5-1; no clear D. V gave up 7 bases and J gave up 4 bases, with 8 bases separating them. The length of the CDR3 is 11 residues. Germline CDR1 reads SGHRS; CDR2 reads YFSETQ. CDR3 amino acids: CASRWRETQYF. The CDR3 DNA reads TGCGCCAGCCGGTGGCGAGAGACCCAGTACTTC.

This chain connects TRBV4-3 to TRBJ2-6; D gene uncertain. The CDR3 loop spans 15 amino acids. Trimming removed 8 bases at V and 4 bases at J, with 15 bases between. Per germline, CDR1 LGHNA and CDR2 YSLEER. In DNA form, the CDR3 reads TGCGCCAGCGCCTCTGGCACAGTAGGGGCCAACGTCCTGACTTTC. Translated: CASASGTVGANVLTF.

The CDR3 coding sequence is TGCGCCAGCAGCCGTGGACATGTCGGGTCCTACAATGAGCAGTTCTTC. This codes for CASSRGHVGSYNEQFF. The chain uses TRBV4-1 and TRBJ2-1; D possibly corresponds to TRBD1 (5 bases). Deletions cut 4 bases from V and 1 base from J, with 14 bases between. In germline, CDR1 is MGHRA, CDR2 YSYEKL. The CDR3 extends over 16 amino acids.

This clone was picked up one time. V and J are TRBV2 and TRBJ2-1, with unresolved D. V gave up 6 bases and J gave up 9 bases, with 18 bases separating them. The CDR3 spans 14 residues. CDR1 and CDR2 (germline): SNHLY, FYNNEI. The CDR3: CASSDWLRKTEQFF. CDR3 in DNA: TGTGCCAGCAGCGATTGGCTCCGGAAGACTGAGCAGTTCTTC.

This clone was counted between two and nine times. The chain couples TRBV2 to TRBJ2-1, with D unclear. The CDR3 sequence is 14 residues long. V dropped 2 bases and J dropped 5 bases, with 10 bases sitting between them. CDR1 SNHLY and CDR2 FYNNEI come from the germline V gene. In DNA, the CDR3 is TGTGCCAGCAGTGAAAGGGTAGTCGACAATGAGCAGTTCTTC. Protein: CASSERVVDNEQFF.

This chain joins TRBV23-1 and TRBJ2-2, with D possibly called TRBD1 or TRBD2 (5 bases each). TRBV23-1 is identified as an open reading frame with a role that is uncertain. The germline V and J ends were trimmed by 6 bases and 7 bases, with 18 bases remaining between them. The CDR3 is made up of 15 amino acids. CDR3 region: CASSQRRDRGGELFF. The CDR3 DNA reads TGCGCCAGCAGCCAAAGAAGGGACCGGGGCGGGGAGCTGTTTTTT.

This chain links TRBV7-9 with TRBJ2-3; no clear D. The V end was cut by 5 bases, the J end by 14 bases, with 5 bases between. Germline assignment: CDR1 SEHNR and CDR2 FQNEAQ (reference sequence). The CDR3 has 8 residues. The CDR3 DNA reads as TGTGCCAGCAGCCCGGGGTATTTT. Amino acids: CASSPGYF.